This TCR beta chain was recovered during a study of shared clonotypes between healthy human individuals. Study-wide results and caveats: Between a few donors, naive CD4 clonotypes were shared at a level of around 5.1%.

The CDR3 covers 18 residues. V dropped 4 bases and J dropped 4; count of bases not matched to a gene: 16. Germline CDR1 SGHRS, CDR2 YFSETQ. Sequenced by immunoSEQ multiplex PCR; TCRdb stores in-frame clones only, minus some. The sample lists about 1 million clones, approximately 72% occurring once. Comment on this clone: Its antigen is as yet unknown.

Investigators divided CD4+ cells into CD45RA+ naive and CD45RA-negative memory subsets. The sample comprised memory CD4+ T cells sorted from blood. Subset specified: CD45RA-negative fraction. The clonotype originates from a man younger than 35 in good health. This rearrangement joins TRBV5-1 to TRBJ2-5, with 10 positions matching TRBD2. CDR3 sequence: CASSLRGAGGPEGETQYF. CDR3 DNA sequence: TGCGCCAGCAGCCTCCGAGGAGCGGGAGGGCCGGAGGGAGAGACCCAGTACTTC.